The clone carrying this T cell receptor beta chain was seen at least ten times. The data are from a study of early T cells in non-severe SARS-CoV-2 infection. Per germline, CDR1 MNHEY and CDR2 SVGAGI. J gave up 1 base and V 5 bases, and 0 bases lay outside the gene matches. The CDR3 is made up of 13 amino acids. Each single cDNA molecule received a unique molecular identifier. One entry per CDR3 protein, called by TCRdb with MiXCR from the 5' RACE reads. The sample records 30,000 to 40,000 distinct CDR3 sequences, about 4.5% being singletons. The rearrangement joins TRBV6-5 to TRBJ2-3; 7 bases agree with TRBD2. Sequencing was performed on whole blood. This sequence originates from an adult who was a healthcare worker with PCR-confirmed SARS-CoV-2 infection or an uninfected control (not recorded which). The CDR3, as DNA: TGTGCCAGCAGTCGGGGGGGCACAGATACGCAGTATTTT. Amino acids: CASSRGGTDTQYF.